These 9 T cell receptor beta chains share one sample of origin, sequenced in a study of OX40 agonist ivuxolimab in advanced cancers. TCRdb's table, derived via immunoSEQ multiplex PCR, lists solely in-frame clones and lacks some. Counted here are under 80,000 clones, 85% to 95% occurring once; the ten biggest clones make up around 6%. Specimen: CD4+ or CD8+ T cells sorted from blood, collected in a trial of the OX40 agonist ivuxolimab. These TCRs come from an adult with an advanced solid tumor such as melanoma, head and neck, liver or kidney cancer.

This clone was counted between two and nine times. CDR3 DNA sequence: TGCGCCAGCAGCTTGGGAGGAGCCATGGACGGTCTGTTTTTT. Protein sequence: CASSLGGAMDGLFF. V and J are TRBV5-1 and TRBJ1-4, with D hard to call. V lost 0 bases and J lost 14, with 17 bases in between. The CDR3 runs to 14 residues. Per germline, CDR1 SGHRS and CDR2 YFSETQ.

The chain has TRBV29-1 and TRBJ2-7; D unclear. Looked up from germline, CDR1 is SQVTM and CDR2 is ANQGSEA. The CDR3 runs 14 residues. With 2 bases removed from V and 2 bases from J, the gap between germline ends came to 13 bases. The chain's CDR3 is CSVELDGRPYEQYF. The CDR3 DNA sequence: TGCAGCGTTGAATTGGACGGCCGGCCCTACGAGCAGTACTTC.

The chain joins TRBV4-1 to TRBJ1-1, with unresolved D. The CDR3 consists of 12 residues. The V gene lost 0 bases and the J gene lost 8 bases, with 7 bases spanning the gap. Germline CDR1 is MGHRA and CDR2 is YSYEKL. CDR3 coding DNA: TGCGCCAGCAGCCAAGATGAGGCAGAAGCTTTCTTT. Translated: CASSQDEAEAFF.

This chain links TRBV19 with TRBJ2-7; unclear D gene. The V and J ends lost 1 base and 5 bases respectively, with 15 bases between them. In germline, CDR1 is LNHDA, CDR2 SQIVND (reference sequence). The length of the CDR3 is 15 residues. In DNA, the CDR3 is TGTGCCAGTAGTATAGCGGTAATATCTCCTAACGAGCAGTACTTC. As protein: CASSIAVISPNEQYF.

The chain recombines TRBV27 with TRBJ2-1; possibly TRBD2 for D (6 bases). This CDR3 is built from 14 residues. The V gene lost 5 bases and the J gene lost 4 bases, with 12 bases spanning the gap. Germline assignment: CDR1 MNHEY and CDR2 SMNVEV (reference sequence). Here the CDR3 DNA reads TGTGCCAGCAGTACGAAGGGACTTTACAATGAGCAGTTCTTC. It specifies CASSTKGLYNEQFF.

Concerning this clone: Other DNA sequences within the sample encode an identical CDR3. The CDR3 nucleotides read TGTGCCAGCAGTTTTACTAGCGGGAACAATGAGCAGTTCTTC. This gives the protein CASSFTSGNNEQFF. The V call is TRBV27, the J call TRBJ2-1; TRBD2 agrees at 10 bases. Germline values: CDR1 MNHEY, CDR2 SMNVEV (reference sequence). J gave up 5 bases and V 3 bases, and 1 base lay outside the gene matches. This CDR3 is built from 14 residues.

The gene calls are TRBV5-1 and TRBJ2-1; 7 positions match TRBD1. Losses at the gene ends were 4 bases for V and 4 bases for J; bases not matched to a gene: 5. This CDR3 is built from 14 residues. CDR1 and CDR2 from the germline V gene are SGHRS and YFSETQ. The CDR3 sequence: CASSPRQGYNEQFF. CDR3 DNA sequence: TGCGCCAGCAGCCCCCGACAGGGTTACAATGAGCAGTTCTTC.

The V gene is TRBV5-4, the J gene TRBJ2-7, with 7 bases aligning to TRBD1. After removal of 0 bases from V and 4 bases from J, the junction contained 4 bases not matched to a gene. Germline V gene lookup returns CDR1 SGHNT and CDR2 YYREEE (reference sequence). The CDR3 covers 14 residues. The CDR3 region is CASSLVGGGYEQYF. The DNA of the CDR3 is TGTGCCAGCAGCTTGGTAGGGGGCGGTTACGAGCAGTACTTC.

The rearrangement joins TRBV7-9 to TRBJ2-2, with D tentatively TRBD1 (6 bases). This CDR3 has 16 amino acids. V shed 3 bases and J shed 1 base, with 12 bases lying between them. Germline values: CDR1 SEHNR, CDR2 FQNEAQ (reference sequence). CDR3 residues: CASSFSGQMNTGELFF. The CDR3 nucleotides read TGTGCCAGCAGCTTCTCCGGACAGATGAACACCGGGGAGCTGTTTTTT.